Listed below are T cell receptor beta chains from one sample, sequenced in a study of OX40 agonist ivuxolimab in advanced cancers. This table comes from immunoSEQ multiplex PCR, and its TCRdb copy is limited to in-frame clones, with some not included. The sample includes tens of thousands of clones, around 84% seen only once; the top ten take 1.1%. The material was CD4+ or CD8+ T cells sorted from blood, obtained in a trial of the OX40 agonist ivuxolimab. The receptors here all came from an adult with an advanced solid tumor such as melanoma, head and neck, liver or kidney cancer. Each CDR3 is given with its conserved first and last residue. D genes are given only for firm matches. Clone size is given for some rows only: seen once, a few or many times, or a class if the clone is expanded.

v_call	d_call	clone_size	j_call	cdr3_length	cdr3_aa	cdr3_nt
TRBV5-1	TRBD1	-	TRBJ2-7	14	CASSLDGQGDEQYF	TGCGCCAGCAGCCTGGATGGACAGGGCGACGAGCAGTACTTC
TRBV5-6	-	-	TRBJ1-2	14	CASLKQGLNYGYTF	TGTGCCAGCCTTAAACAGGGCCTCAACTATGGCTACACCTTC
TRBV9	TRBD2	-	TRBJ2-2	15	CASSVGASGTGELFF	TGTGCCAGCAGCGTTGGAGCTAGCGGCACCGGGGAGCTGTTTTTT
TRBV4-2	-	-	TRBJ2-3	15	CASSPDSPGADTQYF	TGTGCCAGCAGCCCAGACTCCCCGGGCGCAGATACGCAGTATTTT
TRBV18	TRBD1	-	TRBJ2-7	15	CASSRGQGRIYEQYF	TGTGCCAGCTCAAGAGGACAGGGCAGAATTTACGAGCAGTACTTC
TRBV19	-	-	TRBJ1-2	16	CASSIVPRVSSYGYTF	TGTGCCAGTAGTATAGTTCCACGGGTATCCAGCTATGGCTACACCTTC
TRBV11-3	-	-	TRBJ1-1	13	CASSGQGRTEAFF	TGTGCCAGCAGCGGCCAGGGGAGGACTGAAGCTTTCTTT
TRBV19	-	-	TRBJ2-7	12	CASRARRWEQYF	TGTGCCTCAAGGGCTAGGAGGTGGGAGCAGTACTTC
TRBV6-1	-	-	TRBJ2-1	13	CASSDLNDHEQFF	TGTGCCAGCAGTGACCTGAATGACCATGAGCAGTTCTTC
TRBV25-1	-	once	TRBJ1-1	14	CASSRTELNTEAFF	TGTGCCAGCAGTCGCACAGAATTGAACACTGAAGCTTTCTTT
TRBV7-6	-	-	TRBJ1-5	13	CASSFSTDQPQHF	TGTGCCAGCAGCTTTTCGACGGATCAGCCCCAGCATTTT
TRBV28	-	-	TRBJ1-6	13	CASRVRENSPLHF	TGTGCCAGCAGAGTCAGGGAGAATTCACCCCTCCACTTT
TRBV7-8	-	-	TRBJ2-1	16	CASSLGRLVSYNEQFF	TGTGCCAGCAGCTTGGGCAGACTAGTATCCTACAATGAGCAGTTCTTC
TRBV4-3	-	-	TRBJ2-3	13	CASTLIGTDTQYF	TGCGCCAGCACCCTAATTGGGACAGATACGCAGTATTTT
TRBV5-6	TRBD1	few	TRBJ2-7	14	CASSFQDRGHEQYF	TGTGCCAGCAGCTTTCAGGACAGGGGGCACGAGCAGTACTTC
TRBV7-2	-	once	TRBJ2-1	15	CASSLAGAPRNEQFF	TGTGCCAGCAGCTTAGCGGGGGCCCCTAGGAATGAGCAGTTCTTC
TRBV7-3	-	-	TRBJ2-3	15	CASSLRAGASGTQYF	TGTGCCAGCAGCTTAAGGGCGGGGGCCTCAGGTACGCAGTATTTT
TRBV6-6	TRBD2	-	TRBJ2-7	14	CASSLGTSSYEQYF	TGTGCCAGCAGCCTTGGGACTAGCTCCTACGAGCAGTACTTC
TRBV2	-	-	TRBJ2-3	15	CASSEVGGGTDTQYF	TGTGCCAGCAGTGAAGTCGGCGGGGGCACAGATACGCAGTATTTT
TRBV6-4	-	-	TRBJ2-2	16	CASREGWRGTAGELFF	TGTGCCAGCAGGGAGGGGTGGCGGGGTACTGCGGGGGAGCTGTTTTTT
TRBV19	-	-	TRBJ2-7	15	CASSIWGAGSYEQYF	TGTGCCAGTAGTATTTGGGGGGCGGGCTCCTACGAGCAGTACTTC
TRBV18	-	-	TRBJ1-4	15	CASSREGLANEKLFF	TGTGCCAGCTCACGGGAGGGGCTCGCTAATGAAAAACTGTTTTTT
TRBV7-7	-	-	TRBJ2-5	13	CASSLRVAETQYF	TGTGCTAGCAGCTTACGGGTAGCAGAGACCCAGTACTTC
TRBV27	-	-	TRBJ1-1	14	CASSLSVWGTEAFF	TGTGCCAGCAGTTTATCGGTTTGGGGGACTGAAGCTTTCTTT
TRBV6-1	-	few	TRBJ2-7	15	CATKGIIISSYEQYF	TGTGCCACCAAAGGTATAATTATCAGCTCCTACGAGCAGTACTTC
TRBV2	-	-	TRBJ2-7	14	CASSGDGEEYEQYF	TGTGCCAGCAGTGGGGATGGAGAGGAGTACGAGCAGTACTTC
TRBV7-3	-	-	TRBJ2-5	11	CAPVKEETQYF	TGTGCCCCCGTGAAGGAAGAGACCCAGTACTTC
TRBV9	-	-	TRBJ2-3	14	CASSVQQGKDTQYF	TGTGCCAGCAGCGTCCAGCAGGGTAAAGATACGCAGTATTTT
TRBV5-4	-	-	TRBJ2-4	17	CASSLDRVVGGKNIQYF	TGTGCCAGCAGCTTGGACAGGGTAGTGGGCGGCAAAAACATTCAGTACTTC